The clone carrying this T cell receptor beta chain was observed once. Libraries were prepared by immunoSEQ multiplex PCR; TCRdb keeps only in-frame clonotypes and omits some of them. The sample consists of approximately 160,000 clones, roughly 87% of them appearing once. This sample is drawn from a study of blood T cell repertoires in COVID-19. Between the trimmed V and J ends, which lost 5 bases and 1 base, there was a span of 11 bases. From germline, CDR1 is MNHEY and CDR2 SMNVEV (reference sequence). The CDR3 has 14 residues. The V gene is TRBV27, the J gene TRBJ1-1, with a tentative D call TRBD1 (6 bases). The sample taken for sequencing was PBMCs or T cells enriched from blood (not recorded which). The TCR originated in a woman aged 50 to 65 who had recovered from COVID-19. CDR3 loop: CASSHTTGNTEAFF. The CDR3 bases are TGTGCCAGCAGTCACACGACAGGGAACACTGAAGCTTTCTTT.